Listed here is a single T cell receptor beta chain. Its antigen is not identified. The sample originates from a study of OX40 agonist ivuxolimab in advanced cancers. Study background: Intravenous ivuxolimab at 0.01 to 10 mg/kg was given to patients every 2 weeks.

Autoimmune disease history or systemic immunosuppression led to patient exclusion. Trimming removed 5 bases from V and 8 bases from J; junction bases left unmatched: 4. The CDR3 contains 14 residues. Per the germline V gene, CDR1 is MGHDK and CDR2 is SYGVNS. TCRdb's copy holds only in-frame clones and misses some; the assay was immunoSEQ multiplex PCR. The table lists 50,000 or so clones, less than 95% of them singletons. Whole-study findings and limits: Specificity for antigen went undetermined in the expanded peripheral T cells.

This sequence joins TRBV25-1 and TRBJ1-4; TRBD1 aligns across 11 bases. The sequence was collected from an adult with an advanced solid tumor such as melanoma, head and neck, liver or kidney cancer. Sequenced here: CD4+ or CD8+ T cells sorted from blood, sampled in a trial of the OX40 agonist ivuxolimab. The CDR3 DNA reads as TGTGCCAGCAGTCCGGGACAGGGGGAGGAAAAACTGTTTTTT. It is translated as CASSPGQGEEKLFF. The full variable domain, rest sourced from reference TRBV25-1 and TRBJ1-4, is EADIYQTPRYLVIGTGKKITLECSQTMGHDKMYWYQQDPGMELHLIHYSYGVNSTEKGDLSSESTVSRIRTEHFPLTLESARPSHTSQYLCASSPGQGEEKLFFGSGTQLSVL.